This T cell receptor beta chain was recovered during a study of CD8 T cells in Susac syndrome. The ends were cut back, 5 bases at V and 4 bases at J, with 12 bases in the middle. CDR3 length equals 13 residues. CDR1 SEHNR and CDR2 FQNEAQ come from the germline V gene (reference sequence). It was healthy donors who served as the controls, matched for age and sex. RNA totalling roughly 0.45 to 1 ug underwent reverse transcription with random hexamers. TCR beta CDR3 was amplified by immunoSEQ multiplex PCR. This amplification extended across 54 Vbeta and 13 Jbeta segments. From the immunoSEQ multiplex PCR reads, TCRdb called clonotypes with MiXCR, one entry per CDR3 protein. The sample gives over 100,000 distinct CDR3 sequences, about 90% of which show up once; 0.13% to 0.15% is in the top ten.

The clonotype originates from a human donor in good health. The chain links TRBV7-9 to TRBJ2-7; D uncertain. The source material was CD4+ T cells from PBMCs. In DNA, the CDR3 is TGTGCCAGCAGCCCGAGCAGCTCGTACGAGCAGTACTTC. Translating gives CASSPSSSYEQYF.